The T cell receptor beta chain described here comes from a study of blood T cell repertoires in COVID-19. As originally analysed: Amplification with reference gene primers provided the estimates of nucleated cell counts. Method: immunoSEQ multiplex PCR; TCRdb's copy keeps in-frame clones and lacks some. V and J calls and clone size are those listed in that table; D and trimming were worked out from the DNA. The table lists 130,000 to 150,000 clones, over 65% of them singletons. The CDR3 extends over 16 amino acids. The V gene's germline CDR1 is SGHDN and CDR2 FVKESK. V was trimmed by 1 base and J by 4 bases, leaving 16 bases between them.

The material sequenced was peripheral blood. The V gene is TRBV14, the J gene TRBJ1-2; D perhaps matches TRBD1 (6 bases). This clonotype was obtained from a human donor in a cohort sampled during active COVID-19. The CDR3 here is CASSQGTGLVSYGYTF. CDR3 coding DNA: TGTGCCAGCAGCCAAGGTACAGGGCTCGTAAGCTATGGCTACACCTTC.